The TCR beta chain described here comes from a study of shared T cell receptors in the human thymus. V was clipped by 0 bases and J by 3 bases, with 12 bases between them. The CDR3 sequence is 15 residues long. Germline CDR1 reads SGHAT; CDR2 reads FQNNGV. The repertoire was sequenced with immunoSEQ multiplex PCR; TCRdb's copy has only in-frame clones and lacks some. The profile shows roughly 710,000 clones, 70% to 90% of them singletons. These data were also filed under a second study, of human thymus T cells. That investigation notes: Healthy Finnish infants undergoing corrective surgery for congenital heart defects were used as donors. From resections taken during corrective heart surgery, the thymus tissue was obtained. V and J gene usage appeared biased in thymic and blood repertoires. Related reports documented highly overlapping thymic repertoires among unrelated individuals.

The rearrangement links TRBV11-2 to TRBJ2-7; D remains ambiguous. Sequencing was performed on thymocytes. This TCR was sampled from a girl under three years old with a congenital heart defect. The CDR3 here is CASSLESGRYYEQYF. CDR3 DNA: TGTGCCAGCAGCTTAGAATCCGGCAGGTACTACGAGCAGTACTTC.